This TCR beta chain was obtained from a study of glioma-infiltrating T cells after dendritic cell vaccination. TCRB CDR3 was amplified from 2 ug genomic DNA or less. TCRdb's copy holds only in-frame clones and misses some; the assay was immunoSEQ multiplex PCR. The sample yields around 72,000 clones, 81% seen once. The germline gives CDR1 SGHTA, CDR2 FQGNSA. The V gene end was trimmed by 2 bases and the J gene end by 7 bases; junction bases not matched to a gene: 10. The CDR3 covers 16 residues. PBMC were collected before vaccination, two weeks after the third vaccination, and at progression. The receptor's source is a human donor with glioblastoma. Sequences were derived from blood, sampled before dendritic cell vaccination. The chain combines TRBV7-2 with TRBJ2-1, with 8 bases identical to TRBD2. The CDR3 is CASSLRGGTRGNEQFF. In nucleotides, the CDR3 is TGTGCCAGCAGCTTAAGGGGGGGGACTAGGGGGAATGAGCAGTTCTTC.